Each of the 29 T cell receptor beta chains below was sequenced from the same sample in a study of OX40 agonist ivuxolimab in advanced cancers. This table comes from immunoSEQ multiplex PCR, and its TCRdb copy is limited to in-frame clones, with some not included. The sample lists some 21,000 clones; about 83% were seen once. The sequences come from CD4+ or CD8+ T cells sorted from blood, collected in a trial of the OX40 agonist ivuxolimab. Every receptor here comes from an adult with an advanced solid tumor such as melanoma, head and neck, liver or kidney cancer.

This chain connects TRBV21-1 to TRBJ2-2; the table names TRBD2, a call not compared with the DNA. TRBV21-1 is a pseudogene locus. The CDR3 extends over 13 amino acids. CDR3 loop: CASTGIDTGELFF. The CDR3 DNA reads as TGTGCCAGCACCGGGATCGACACCGGGGAGCTGTTTTTT.

The chain combines TRBV29-1 with TRBJ2-7; D not certain. Per germline, CDR1 SQVTM and CDR2 ANQGSEA. Between the trimmed V and J ends, which lost 5 bases and 0 bases, there was a span of 5 bases. The CDR3 length is 11 residues. The CDR3 DNA follows: TGCAGCGTTTTCTACTCCTACGAGCAGTACTTC. This translates into CSVFYSYEQYF.

This chain joins TRBV13 and TRBJ2-1; 7 bases line up with TRBD2. The J segment lost 7 bases and the V segment lost 6 bases, leaving 15 bases of the junction unmatched. The CDR3 runs 16 residues. Germline V lookup: CDR1 PRHDT, CDR2 FYEKMQ (reference sequence). Here the CDR3 DNA reads TGTGCCAGCAGTTACCCGCTAGCGGTGGCCGCAAATGAGCAGTTCTTC. Protein sequence: CASSYPLAVAANEQFF.

The CDR3 bases are TGTGCCAGCAGTTACGGGGGGAACACCGGGGAGCTGTTTTTT. Protein: CASSYGGNTGELFF. The chain is built from TRBV27 and TRBJ2-2, with D tentatively TRBD2 (6 bases). Trimming pared 4 bases from V and 1 base from J, leaving 7 bases between. Germline V CDR1 and CDR2: MNHEY, SMNVEV (reference sequence). The CDR3 extends over 14 amino acids.

The chain couples TRBV7-7 to TRBJ2-3; D unresolved. CDR3 length equals 14 residues. Trimming left V 5 bases short and J 1 base short, with 10 bases between. Per germline, CDR1 SSHAT and CDR2 FNYEAQ (reference sequence). For the CDR3, the DNA is TGTGCCAGCAGCCCTACGTGGGGCACAGATACGCAGTATTTT. Translation gives CASSPTWGTDTQYF.

The CDR3 here is CASSWGGYTEAFF. The CDR3 nucleotides read TGTGCCAGCAGCTGGGGGGGGTACACTGAAGCTTTCTTT. The chain has TRBV11-2 and TRBJ1-1; D may be TRBD1 (5 bases). This CDR3 has 13 residues. Trimming took off 4 bases at V and 3 bases at J, with 9 bases between the two ends. CDR1 is SGHAT and CDR2 is FQNNGV in the germline V gene.

The CDR3 is CAPKEPRGGQPQHF. The CDR3 DNA follows: TGTGCCCCCAAAGAACCGCGCGGGGGCCAGCCCCAGCATTTT. The chain couples TRBV6-5 to TRBJ1-5, with D possibly matching TRBD1 (6 bases). Germline values: CDR1 MNHEY, CDR2 SVGAGI. This CDR3 region has 14 residues. The V and J ends lost 11 bases and 7 bases respectively, with 21 bases between them.

J is TRBJ2-5 and V is TRBV7-9; D tentatively fits TRBD1 or TRBD2 (5 bases each). The CDR3 is 14 residues long. Germline V CDR1 and CDR2: SEHNR, FQNEAQ (reference sequence). V lost 4 bases, J lost 4 bases, and 13 bases lay in between. The CDR3 DNA sequence: TGTGCCAGCAGCTCACCACGGGACCTAGAGACCCAGTACTTC. This translates into CASSSPRDLETQYF.

The V and J genes are TRBV7-6 and TRBJ2-2; possibly TRBD1 or TRBD2 for D (5 bases each). With 2 bases removed from V and 4 bases from J, the gap between germline ends came to 11 bases. The germline gives CDR1 SGHVS, CDR2 FNYEAQ. The CDR3 runs 15 residues. For the CDR3, the DNA is TGTGCCAGCAGCTTATCAGCAGGGAGCACCGGGGAGCTGTTTTTT. Protein product: CASSLSAGSTGELFF.

By proportion, this clone is medium-sized. The CDR3 loop reads CASSLKDSGLTGELFF. As DNA, the CDR3 is TGTGCCAGCAGCTTAAAGGACAGCGGACTTACCGGGGAGCTGTTTTTT. The rearrangement joins TRBV7-9 to TRBJ2-2, with D possibly TRBD1 on 6 matching bases. Germline CDR1 reads SEHNR; CDR2 reads FQNEAQ (reference sequence). This CDR3 is 16 amino acids long. V lost 2 bases to trimming and J lost 5 bases, with 15 bases between them.

J is TRBJ2-2 and V is TRBV2; TRBD2 is a possible D gene (6 bases). The CDR3 spans 16 residues. Trimming shortened V by 6 bases and J by 2 bases, and 16 bases separated the two germline ends. From germline, CDR1 is SNHLY and CDR2 FYNNEI. The CDR3 DNA is TGTGCCAGCAGAGATACTAGCTGGGGCAACACCGGGGAGCTGTTTTTT. Encoded protein: CASRDTSWGNTGELFF.

The chain is built from TRBV2 and TRBJ2-2, with D uncertain. CDR3 length equals 12 residues. Germline V gene data show CDR1 as SNHLY and CDR2 as FYNNEI. V lost 4 bases and J 4 bases, leaving 4 bases between the germline ends. The CDR3 nucleotides read TGTGCCAGCAGTGTGGTCACCGGGGAGCTGTTTTTT. Amino acid sequence: CASSVVTGELFF.

The gene calls are TRBV9 and TRBJ2-7; perhaps TRBD1 as D (6 bases). CDR3 length: 12 residues. Germline lookup yields CDR1 SGDLS and CDR2 YYNGEE. Trimming removed 3 bases from V and 3 bases from J, with 7 bases in between. The DNA for the CDR3 is TGTGCCAGCAGCGACAGGGACTACGAGCAGTACTTC. It translates to CASSDRDYEQYF.

In its sample, this clone was seen a few times. The V gene is TRBV6-5, the J gene TRBJ1-2; D ambiguous. CDR1 is MNHEY, CDR2 SVGAGI, per germline. V lost 4 bases and J 0 bases, leaving 9 bases between the germline ends. The length of the CDR3 is 14 residues. DNA for the CDR3: TGTGCCAGCAGTTTGGTCGGAACTAACTATGGCTACACCTTC. This codes for CASSLVGTNYGYTF.

In DNA form, the CDR3 reads TGTGCCAGCAGTTTATGGGGGGGGAACACTGAAGCTTTCTTT. The encoded protein is CASSLWGGNTEAFF. The rearrangement links TRBV27 to TRBJ1-1; tentatively, D is TRBD1 (5 bases). The ends were cut back, 1 base at V and 1 base at J, with 7 bases in the middle. Germline V gives CDR1 MNHEY, CDR2 SMNVEV (reference sequence). The CDR3 runs to 14 residues.

V is TRBV19 and J is TRBJ2-1; D might be TRBD2 (5 bases). Germline V lookup: CDR1 LNHDA, CDR2 SQIVND (reference sequence). The CDR3 has 14 residues. V gave up 4 bases and J gave up 0 bases, with 7 bases separating them. In nucleotides, the CDR3 is TGTGCCAGTAGTACCGGGGACTCCTACAATGAGCAGTTCTTC. Residues: CASSTGDSYNEQFF.

The chain has TRBV11-2 and TRBJ2-5; TRBD2 matches 12 bases. V lost 2 bases and J lost 5; bases outside the gene matches: 3. CDR3 length equals 15 residues. CDR1 is SGHAT, CDR2 FQNNGV, per germline. The CDR3, as DNA: TGTGCCAGCAGCTTAACTAGCGGGGGGTTGGAGACCCAGTACTTC. Its protein is CASSLTSGGLETQYF.

The V call is TRBV30, the J call TRBJ2-3; either TRBD1 or TRBD2 may fit D (6 bases each). CDR3 length: 13 residues. V lost 3 bases, J lost 2 bases, and 9 bases lay in between. The V gene's germline CDR1 is GTSNPN and CDR2 SVGIG (reference sequence). CDR3 protein: CAWSRGHTDTQYF. The CDR3 nucleotides read TGTGCCTGGAGCCGGGGGCACACAGATACGCAGTATTTT.

This sequence joins TRBV7-3 and TRBJ2-7; possibly TRBD2 for D (5 bases). This CDR3 region has 14 residues. Germline CDR1 is SGHTA and CDR2 is FQGTGA. Trimming shortened V by 2 bases and J by 6 bases, and 14 bases separated the two germline ends. The CDR3 region is CASSLGGDAAEQYF. CDR3 DNA: TGTGCCAGCAGCTTAGGAGGAGATGCCGCCGAGCAGTACTTC.

The chain recombines TRBV4-2 with TRBJ2-1; TRBD2 is a possible D gene (6 bases). V shed 1 base and J shed 9 bases, with 16 bases lying between them. The CDR3 covers 15 residues. The germline V gene has CDR1 LGHNA and CDR2 YNFKEQ. The CDR3 loop is CASSQVGDLSTEQFF. DNA for the CDR3: TGTGCCAGCAGCCAAGTCGGGGACTTGTCTACTGAGCAGTTCTTC.

This clone was seen a single time. The chain recombines TRBV11-1 with TRBJ2-7; D is perhaps TRBD1 (6 bases). Germline CDR1 SGHAT, CDR2 FQDESV (reference sequence). Trimming cost V 5 bases and J 2 bases, with 25 bases left between them. This CDR3 has 18 amino acids. The CDR3 bases are TGTGCCAGCAGCCTCGGACGCAGGGGAGTAGTAGGGACCTACGAGCAGTACTTC. It translates to CASSLGRRGVVGTYEQYF.

The rearrangement uses TRBV7-8 and TRBJ1-4, with 12 bases matching TRBD1. The germline V gene has CDR1 SGHVS and CDR2 FQNEAQ. The CDR3 sequence is 18 residues long. The V segment lost 5 bases and the J segment 0 bases; nucleotides outside the gene matches: 7. The CDR3 sequence: CASSTGTGGTATNEKLFF. DNA for the CDR3: TGTGCCAGCAGCACCGGGACAGGGGGCACTGCAACTAATGAAAAACTGTTTTTT.

V usage is TRBV28 and J usage is TRBJ2-7, with a possible D match to TRBD2 (5 bases). With 4 bases removed from V and 6 bases from J, the gap between germline ends came to 22 bases. CDR1 and CDR2 (germline): MDHEN, SYDVKM. This CDR3 is 16 amino acids long. The CDR3 sequence: CASSSHGWRTLSEQYF. CDR3 in DNA: TGTGCCAGCAGTTCTCATGGGTGGAGGACTCTTTCCGAGCAGTACTTC.

J is TRBJ1-1 and V is TRBV23-1; TRBD1 agrees at 7 bases. Being an ORF, TRBV23-1 has a function that is uncertain. CDR3 length equals 15 residues. Germline trimming cut 1 base from V and 1 base from J; bases unmatched to any gene: 3. As DNA, the CDR3 is TGCGCCAGCAGTCAATGCCAGGGGGGGAACACTGAAGCTTTCTTT. Translation gives CASSQCQGGNTEAFF.

CDR3 coding DNA: TGCAGCGTTGATTGGGCAGTTAACTATGGCTACACCTTC. It is translated as CSVDWAVNYGYTF. The chain employs TRBV29-1 and TRBJ1-2, with D unclear. CDR1 and CDR2 (germline): SQVTM, ANQGSEA. This CDR3 comprises 13 residues. Trimming left V 3 bases short and J 1 base short, with 9 bases between.

This clone was seen more than once but under ten times. V usage is TRBV4-1 and J usage is TRBJ2-7; no reliable D call. V gave up 0 bases and J gave up 4 bases, with 13 bases separating them. The CDR3 totals 15 residues. Germline V gene data show CDR1 as MGHRA and CDR2 as YSYEKL. DNA for the CDR3: TGCGCCAGCAGCCAAGAGGCGACGGTAACGTACGAGCAGTACTTC. Amino acid sequence: CASSQEATVTYEQYF.

This rearrangement joins TRBV7-2 to TRBJ2-3; 13 bases fit TRBD2. Germline loops: CDR1 SGHTA, CDR2 FQGNSA. V shed 5 bases and J 6 bases; nucleotides not matched to a gene: 2. The CDR3 is made up of 14 amino acids. DNA of the CDR3: TGTGCCAGCAGCATGGGACTAGCGGGGGATACGCAGTATTTT. Translating it yields CASSMGLAGDTQYF.

The V and J genes are TRBV7-8 and TRBJ2-2; 11 positions agree with TRBD1. V shed 3 bases, J shed 7 bases, and the junction held 10 bases outside the gene matches. This CDR3 is built from 17 residues. CDR1 is SGHVS, CDR2 FQNEAQ, per germline. This CDR3 reads CASSFLGDRGSVGELFF. The CDR3 region has the DNA TGTGCCAGCAGCTTCCTAGGGGACAGGGGGTCTGTCGGGGAGCTGTTTTTT.

This clone was seen a single time. The chain combines TRBV6-1 with TRBJ1-5; tentatively, D is TRBD1 (6 bases). Germline assignment: CDR1 MNHNS and CDR2 SASEGT. V lost 8 bases to trimming and J lost 5 bases, with 19 bases between them. The CDR3 covers 15 residues. The CDR3 protein is CASLHRAGAHQPQHF. In DNA form, the CDR3 reads TGTGCCAGCCTCCACAGGGCAGGGGCCCATCAGCCCCAGCATTTT.